The source of this T cell receptor beta chain is a study of blood T cell repertoires in COVID-19. Background on the study: Acute and convalescent COVID-19 specimens originated in the United States, Italy and Spain. Sources were T cells, B-cell-depleted T cells, or PBMCs; the material itself was cDNA or gDNA.

As processed by the authors: Scientists estimated how many nucleated cells there were by amplifying reference gene primers. Only in-frame clones appear in the TCRdb table, and some are missing; sequencing was by immunoSEQ multiplex PCR. D and trimming come from the DNA, and the V and J calls and clone size come from that table. The sample records 100,000 to 140,000 clones, about 87% being singletons. V gave up 0 bases and J gave up 4 bases; unmatched junction bases: 7. There are 17 residues in the CDR3. Germline V CDR1 and CDR2: LNHNV, YYDKDF (reference sequence). The sequence came from a man aged 45-65 years with active or convalescent COVID-19. This rearrangement joins TRBV15 to TRBJ2-5, with 11 bases lining up with TRBD1. Sequenced input: peripheral blood. The CDR3 sequence: CATSRDPGQGESETQYF. In DNA, the CDR3 is TGTGCCACCAGCAGAGACCCGGGACAGGGGGAGTCAGAGACCCAGTACTTC. The full variable domain, in which reference TRBV15 and TRBJ2-5 provide the parts outside the CDR3, is DAMVIQNPRYQVTQFGKPVTLSCSQTLNHNVMYWYQQKSSQAPKLLFHYYDKDFNNEADTPDNFQSRRPNTSFCFLDIRSPGLGDTAMYLCATSRDPGQGESETQYFGPGTRLLVL.